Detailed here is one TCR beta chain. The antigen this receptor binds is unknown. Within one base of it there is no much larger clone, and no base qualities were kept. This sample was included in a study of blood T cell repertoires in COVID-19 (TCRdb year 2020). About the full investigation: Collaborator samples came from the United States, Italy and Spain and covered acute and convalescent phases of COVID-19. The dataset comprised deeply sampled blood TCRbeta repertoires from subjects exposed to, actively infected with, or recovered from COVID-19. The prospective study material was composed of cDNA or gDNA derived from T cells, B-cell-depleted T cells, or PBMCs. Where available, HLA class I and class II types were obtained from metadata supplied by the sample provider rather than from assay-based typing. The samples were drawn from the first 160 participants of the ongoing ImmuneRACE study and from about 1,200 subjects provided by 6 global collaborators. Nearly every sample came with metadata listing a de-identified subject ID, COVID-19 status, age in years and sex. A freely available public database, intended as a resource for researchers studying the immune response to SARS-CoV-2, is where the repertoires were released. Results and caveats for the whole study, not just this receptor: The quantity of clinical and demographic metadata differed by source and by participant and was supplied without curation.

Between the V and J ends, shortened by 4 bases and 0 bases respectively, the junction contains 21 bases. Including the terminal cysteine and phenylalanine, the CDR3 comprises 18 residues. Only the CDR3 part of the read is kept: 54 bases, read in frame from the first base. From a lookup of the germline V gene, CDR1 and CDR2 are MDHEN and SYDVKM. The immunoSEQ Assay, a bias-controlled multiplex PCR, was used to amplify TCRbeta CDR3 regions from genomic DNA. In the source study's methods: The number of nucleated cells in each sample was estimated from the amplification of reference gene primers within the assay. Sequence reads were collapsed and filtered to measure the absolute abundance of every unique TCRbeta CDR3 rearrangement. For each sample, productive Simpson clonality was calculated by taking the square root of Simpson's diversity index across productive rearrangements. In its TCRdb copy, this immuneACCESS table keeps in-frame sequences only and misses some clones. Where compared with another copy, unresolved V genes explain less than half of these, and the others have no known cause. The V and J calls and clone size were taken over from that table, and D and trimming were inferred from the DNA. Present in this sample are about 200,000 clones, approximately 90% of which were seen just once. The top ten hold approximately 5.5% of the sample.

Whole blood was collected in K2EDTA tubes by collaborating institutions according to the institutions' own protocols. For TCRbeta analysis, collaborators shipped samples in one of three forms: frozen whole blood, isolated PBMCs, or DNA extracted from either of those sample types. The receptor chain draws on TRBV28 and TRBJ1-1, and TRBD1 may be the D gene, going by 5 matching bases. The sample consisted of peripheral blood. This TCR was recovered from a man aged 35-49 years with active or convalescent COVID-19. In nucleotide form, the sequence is TGTGCCAGCAGTTCTCCGGGTTCCGGGGGTCCAATGAACACTGAAGCTTTCTTT. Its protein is CASSSPGSGGPMNTEAFF.